The clone carrying this T cell receptor (beta chain) was recorded a few times. Its specificity is not known. Naive CD4+ cells had CD25+ Tregs removed. Overall study results and limits: Larger-cohort validation covered only one TCR beta V-J rearrangement. The TCR gene usage of tumor memory CD4+ T cells clustered together with blood and lymph node memory CD4+ cells and with lymph node naive CD4+ cells.

The V and J ends lost 3 bases and 3 bases, in that order; junction bases with no gene match: 1. Germline V lookup: CDR1 SNHLY, CDR2 FYNNEI. The CDR3 runs to 14 residues. TCRdb called the 5' RACE reads again in MiXCR, with one record for every CDR3 protein. The sample carries 53,000 or so distinct CDR3 sequences, around 24% recorded once. The chain employs TRBV2 and TRBJ2-7; 11 nucleotides agree with TRBD2. This clonotype was obtained from a female donor with breast cancer. The specimen was tumor-infiltrating naive CD4+ T cells sorted from the breast tumor. Subset of the sample: naive CD4+ T cells, CD4+CD45RA+CD25-. The CDR3 nucleotides are TGTGCCAGCAGTGACACTAGCGGGAGCTACGAGCAGTACTTC. It specifies CASSDTSGSYEQYF. Looking up the rest from reference TRBV2 and TRBJ2-7 gives the full variable domain: EPEVTQTPSHQVTQMGQEVILRCVPISNHLYFYWYRQILGQKVEFLVSFYNNEISEKSEIFDDQFSVERPDGSNFTLKIRSTKLEDSAMYFCASSDTSGSYEQYFGPGTRLTVT.